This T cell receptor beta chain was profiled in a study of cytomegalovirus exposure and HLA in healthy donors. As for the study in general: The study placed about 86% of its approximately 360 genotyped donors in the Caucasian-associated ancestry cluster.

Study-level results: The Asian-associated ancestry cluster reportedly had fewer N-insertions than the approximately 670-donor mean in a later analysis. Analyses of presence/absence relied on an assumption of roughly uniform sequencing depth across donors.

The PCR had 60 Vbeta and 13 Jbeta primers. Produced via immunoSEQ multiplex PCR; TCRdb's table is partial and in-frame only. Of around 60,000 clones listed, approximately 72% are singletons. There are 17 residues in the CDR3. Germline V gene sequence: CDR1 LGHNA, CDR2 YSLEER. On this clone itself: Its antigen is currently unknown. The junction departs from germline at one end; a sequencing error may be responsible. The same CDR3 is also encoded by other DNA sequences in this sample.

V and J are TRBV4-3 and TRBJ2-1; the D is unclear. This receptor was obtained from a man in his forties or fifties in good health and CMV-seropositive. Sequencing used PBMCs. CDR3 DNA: TGCGCCACCAGCCAAGATCTGATAGTACTCATCTACAATGAGCAGTTCTTC. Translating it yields CATSQDLIVLIYNEQFF.